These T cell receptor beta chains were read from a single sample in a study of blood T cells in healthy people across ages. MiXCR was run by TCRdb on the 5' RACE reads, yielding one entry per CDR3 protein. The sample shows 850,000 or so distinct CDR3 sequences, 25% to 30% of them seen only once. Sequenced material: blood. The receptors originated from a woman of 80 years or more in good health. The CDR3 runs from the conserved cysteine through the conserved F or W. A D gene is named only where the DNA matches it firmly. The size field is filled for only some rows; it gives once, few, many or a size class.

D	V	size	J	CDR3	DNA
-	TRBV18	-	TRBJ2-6	CASSPFKASGANVLTF	TGTGCCAGCTCACCTTTTAAGGCCTCTGGGGCCAACGTCCTGACTTTC
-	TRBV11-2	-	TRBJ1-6	CASRSGQPGISPLHF	TGTGCCAGCAGAAGCGGACAGCCTGGCATCTCACCCCTCCACTTT
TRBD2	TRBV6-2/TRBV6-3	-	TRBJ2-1	CASSGREYNEQFF	TGTGCCAGCAGTGGGAGGGAATACAATGAGCAGTTCTTC
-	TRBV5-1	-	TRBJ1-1	CASSARTANTEAFF	TGCGCCAGCAGCGCCCGGACAGCCAACACTGAAGCTTTCTTT
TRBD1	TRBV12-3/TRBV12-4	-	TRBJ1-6	CASQRKQGYSPLHF	TGTGCCTCTCAAAGGAAACAGGGGTATTCACCCCTCCACTTT
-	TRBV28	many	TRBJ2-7	CASKETATYEQYF	TGTGCCAGCAAGGAGACAGCTACCTACGAGCAGTACTTC
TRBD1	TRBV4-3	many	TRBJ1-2	CASSQATGNYGYTF	TGCGCCAGCAGCCAAGCGACAGGGAACTATGGCTACACCTTC
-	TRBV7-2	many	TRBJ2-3	CASSVEGNTQYF	TGTGCCAGCAGCGTAGAGGGGAATACGCAGTATTTT
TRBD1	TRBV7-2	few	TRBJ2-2	CASSDRGRAGELFF	TGTGCCAGCAGCGACAGGGGGCGGGCCGGGGAGCTGTTTTTT
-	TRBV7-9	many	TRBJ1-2	CASSPRTANYGYTF	TGTGCCAGCAGCCCTAGGACAGCCAACTATGGCTACACCTTC